Listed here are 13 T cell receptor beta chains from one sample, sequenced in a study of identical twins. MiXCR was run by TCRdb on the 5' RACE reads, yielding one entry per CDR3 protein. The sample shows 600,000 to 800,000 distinct CDR3 sequences, 21% of them seen only once. Another study also made use of these data, one on T cells expressing NK-cell markers.

Sequenced input: PBMCs. The source of these receptors is a woman in her late teens or twenties in good health.

This clonotype showed up just a few times. V usage is TRBV7-2 and J usage is TRBJ2-4, with 7 bases identical to TRBD2. Germline V gene data show CDR1 as SGHTA and CDR2 as FQGNSA. This CDR3 has 14 amino acids. Trimming removed 1 base from V and 8 bases from J; junction bases left unmatched: 5. The CDR3 coding sequence is TGTGCCAGCAGCTTAGGAAGTGCGGGGGACATTCAGTACTTC. The encoded protein is CASSLGSAGDIQYF.

This clonotype was observed a few times. The chain combines TRBV11-2 with TRBJ2-5; D is ambiguous. The CDR3 consists of 13 residues. Looked up from germline, CDR1 is SGHAT and CDR2 is FQNNGV. Trimming shortened V by 5 bases and J by 3 bases, and 10 bases separated the two germline ends. Here the CDR3 DNA reads TGTGCCAGCAGCAAACATAGGGAAGAGACCCAGTACTTC. It codes for CASSKHREETQYF.

V is TRBV3-1 and J is TRBJ2-3, with TRBD1 matching 8 bases. Germline V CDR1 and CDR2: LGHDT, YNNKEL (reference sequence). Losses at the gene ends were 4 bases for V and 4 bases for J; bases not matched to a gene: 7. The length of the CDR3 is 15 residues. The CDR3 is CASSRQGSRADTQYF. The DNA of the CDR3 is TGTGCCAGCAGCCGACAGGGGTCAAGGGCAGATACGCAGTATTTT.

This clonotype was seen a few times. This chain joins TRBV1 and TRBJ2-1; TRBD2, the table's D call, lacks a check against the DNA. TRBV1 is termed a pseudogene. CDR3 size: 16 residues. The chain's CDR3 is CTSSQEPKRRDNEQFF. For the CDR3, the DNA is TGCACCAGCAGCCAAGAACCGAAGCGGAGGGACAATGAGCAGTTCTTC.

This clonotype has ten or more counts. The chain recombines TRBV19 with TRBJ1-2; TRBD1 might be the D (5 bases). The CDR3 spans 13 residues. From germline, CDR1 is LNHDA and CDR2 SQIVND (reference sequence). The V end lost 9 bases, the J end lost 5 bases, and 16 bases lay between the germline ends. As DNA, the CDR3 is TGTGCCAGCATAAGGGGCGCCGGATATGGCTACACCTTC. Amino acid sequence: CASIRGAGYGYTF.

The sample holds one count of this clonotype. The V call is TRBV7-9, the J call TRBJ2-7, with 9 bases that match TRBD2. Germline-derived CDR1 and CDR2 are SEHNR and FQNEAQ (reference sequence). The V gene end was trimmed by 11 bases and the J gene end by 3 bases; junction bases not matched to a gene: 8. The CDR3 sequence is 13 residues long. The CDR3 nucleotides are TGTGCCCTGGGCACTAGCGGGCGCTACGAGCAGTACTTC. It translates to CALGTSGRYEQYF. Full variable domain (outside the CDR3, taken from reference TRBV7-9 and TRBJ2-7): DTGVSQNPRHKITKRGQNVTFRCDPISEHNRLYWYRQTLGQGPEFLTYFQNEAQLEKSRLLSDRFSAERPKGSFSTLEIQRTEQGDSAMYLCALGTSGRYEQYFGPGTRLTVT.

This clonotype was found many times. The V gene is TRBV27, the J gene TRBJ1-1; 9 nucleotides line up with TRBD1. The J segment lost 4 bases and the V segment lost 3 bases, leaving 6 bases of the junction unmatched. The CDR3 sequence is 15 residues long. Germline V CDR1 and CDR2: MNHEY, SMNVEV (reference sequence). The CDR3 region has the DNA TGTGCCAGCAGTTTTGGGGACAGGGTAAGCACTGAAGCTTTCTTT. Translation gives CASSFGDRVSTEAFF.

This clonotype has a handful of counts. The chain couples TRBV20-1 to TRBJ2-7, with D perhaps matching TRBD1 or TRBD2 (5 bases each). CDR1 and CDR2 (germline): DFQATT, SNEGSKA (reference sequence). The CDR3 runs 16 residues. The V and J ends lost 2 bases and 5 bases respectively, with 22 bases between them. Written as DNA, the CDR3 is TGCAGTGCTAGACAACCCTTTGGTGGCAGGGACGACGAGCAGTACTTC. Encoded protein: CSARQPFGGRDDEQYF.

The chain joins TRBV21-1 to TRBJ2-7; the table gives TRBD1 as D, unverified against the DNA. TRBV21-1 is a documented pseudogene. The length of the CDR3 is 16 residues. The CDR3 region has the DNA TGTGCCAGCAGACTCATATTAGGGACAGGGAAATACGAGCAGTACTTC. Encoded protein: CASRLILGTGKYEQYF.

Only a few counts were recorded for this clonotype. CDR3 bases: TGTGCCAGCAGCTTAGAGGTAGCTTACAATGAGCAGTTCTTC. Translation: CASSLEVAYNEQFF. This rearrangement joins TRBV7-8 to TRBJ2-1; D is uncertain. Trimming left V 1 base short and J 4 bases short, with 8 bases between. CDR1 is SGHVS, CDR2 FQNEAQ, per germline. The CDR3 consists of 14 residues.

This clonotype was observed a few times. The chain combines TRBV20-1 with TRBJ2-7; TRBD2 is a possible D gene (6 bases). The germline CDR1 and CDR2 sequences are DFQATT and SNEGSKA (reference sequence). Trimming shortened V by 6 bases and J by 4 bases, and 19 bases separated the two germline ends. The CDR3 consists of 14 residues. CDR3 sequence reads: CSASAGSLYYEQYF. For the CDR3, the DNA is TGCAGTGCCAGCGCGGGATCTCTGTATTACGAGCAGTACTTC.

There are a few counts of this clonotype. This chain links TRBV6-2 or TRBV6-3 with TRBJ1-1; the D is unclear. Deletions cut 2 bases from V and 1 base from J, with 5 bases between. CDR3 size: 13 residues. Germline V gene sequence: CDR1 MNHEY, CDR2 SVGEGT. The CDR3 sequence: CASSYRPNTEAFF. DNA of the CDR3: TGTGCCAGCAGTTACAGGCCGAACACTGAAGCTTTCTTT.

This chain uses TRBV5-5 with TRBJ2-4; D is ambiguous. The CDR3 length is 12 residues. In germline, CDR1 is SGHKS, CDR2 YYEKEE (reference sequence). The V gene lost 3 bases and the J gene lost 7 bases, with 8 bases spanning the gap. The CDR3 sequence is CASSSFRNIQYF. CDR3 DNA sequence: TGTGCCAGCAGCTCATTCCGGAACATTCAGTACTTC.